This TCR beta chain was identified during a study of T cells in Graves' hyperthyroidism and ophthalmopathy. This clonotype has only a few counts. Amplification targeted TCR beta CDR3 regions from RNA transcripts. Carried out on the TCR CDR3, a first-round RT-PCR used the HTBI primer set. TCRdb re-called the multiplex PCR reads through MiXCR, storing one row per CDR3 protein. The sample consists of 350,000 to 400,000 distinct CDR3 sequences, around 14% of them appearing once. The length of the CDR3 is 15 residues. Germline V gene lookup returns CDR1 SGHRS and CDR2 YFSETQ. V dropped 3 bases and J dropped 0 bases, with 12 bases sitting between them.

This TCR derives from a woman in her 30s with Graves' hyperthyroidism. Material: blood. The rearrangement links TRBV5-1 to TRBJ2-5; D tentatively reads TRBD1 or TRBD2 (6 bases each). The CDR3 DNA reads as TGCGCCAGCAGCTCGGGGGACAAGTACCAAGAGACCCAGTACTTC. Translating gives CASSSGDKYQETQYF.